These 16 T cell receptor beta chains were sequenced from one sample in a study of blood T cell repertoires in COVID-19. The assay was immunoSEQ multiplex PCR, and TCRdb's table has in-frame clones only and misses some. The sample has under 250,000 clones, 86% seen once. Sequences were obtained from peripheral blood. The receptors originated from a woman of 80 years or more with COVID-19, enrolled during active disease.

The genes are TRBV28 and TRBJ1-2, with 9 bases aligning to TRBD1. From germline, CDR1 is MDHEN and CDR2 SYDVKM. The CDR3 runs to 14 residues. V was pared by 3 bases and J by 8 bases, with 7 bases of the junction left unmatched. The CDR3 reads CASSFSDRGGGYTF. The CDR3 bases are TGTGCCAGCAGTTTTTCGGACAGGGGCGGGGGCTACACCTTC.

The table lists this clone with a few counts. The chain couples TRBV28 to TRBJ1-1; a weak D match, TRBD1 (5 bases). The CDR3 has 15 residues. V was clipped by 6 bases and J by 3 bases, with 17 bases between them. Per germline, CDR1 MDHEN and CDR2 SYDVKM. In DNA form, the CDR3 reads TGTGCCAGCAGCTTGCACCCCCAGGGTCACACTGAAGCTTTCTTT. Its translation: CASSLHPQGHTEAFF.

The V gene is TRBV3-1 (or the pseudogene TRBV3-2), the J gene TRBJ2-3; 12 positions agree with TRBD2. After removal of 5 bases from V and 4 bases from J, the junction contained 4 bases not matched to a gene. The CDR3 is 15 residues long. Germline V gene lookup returns CDR1 LGHDT and CDR2 YNNKEL (reference sequence). CDR3 protein: CASSTSSGGADTQYF. CDR3 bases: TGTGCCAGCAGCACCTCTAGCGGGGGGGCAGATACGCAGTATTTT.

The V call is TRBV28, the J call TRBJ2-2; maybe TRBD2 (5 bases). Germline V gene data show CDR1 as MDHEN and CDR2 as SYDVKM. The CDR3 consists of 15 residues. Trimming shortened V by 3 bases and J by 3 bases, and 11 bases separated the two germline ends. The DNA for the CDR3 is TGTGCCAGCAGTTTGCCAGGACTGTACACCGGGGAGCTGTTTTTT. Encoded protein: CASSLPGLYTGELFF.

The chain carries TRBV5-1 and TRBJ2-7, with 7 bases matching TRBD1. CDR3 length equals 15 residues. V dropped 7 bases and J dropped 7; count of bases not matched to a gene: 17. CDR1 is SGHRS and CDR2 is YFSETQ in the germline V gene. The CDR3 DNA reads TGCGCCAGCGCAGTTCAGACAGGGAGACAAGGTGAGCAGTACTTC. Its translation is CASAVQTGRQGEQYF. Full variable domain (remainder filled in from reference TRBV5-1 and TRBJ2-7): KAGVTQTPRYLIKTRGQQVTLSCSPISGHRSVSWYQQTPGQGLQFLFEYFSETQRNKGNFPGRFSGRQFSNSRSEMNVSTLELGDSALYLCASAVQTGRQGEQYFGPGTRLTVT.

The chain links TRBV5-1 to TRBJ2-5; TRBD1 agrees at 9 bases. After removal of 4 bases from V and 5 bases from J, the junction contained 12 bases not matched to a gene. The CDR3 is 16 residues long. CDR1 is SGHRS, CDR2 YFSETQ, per germline. CDR3 in DNA: TGCGCCAGCAGCCCCGGGGGGACAGGGCCATCGGAGACCCAGTACTTC. The encoded protein is CASSPGGTGPSETQYF.

The V call is TRBV9, the J call TRBJ1-3; no clear D. This CDR3 spans 15 amino acids. V was cut by 0 bases and J by 0 bases, with 7 bases left in between. Germline CDR1 SGDLS, CDR2 YYNGEE. The CDR3 loop reads CASSVGVASGNTIYF. The CDR3, as DNA: TGTGCCAGCAGCGTAGGAGTAGCCTCTGGAAACACCATATATTTT.

The J gene is TRBJ1-2, the V gene TRBV19; a possible D gene is TRBD1 (5 bases). Germline-derived CDR1 and CDR2 are LNHDA and SQIVND (reference sequence). Trimming cost V 6 bases and J 4 bases, with 15 bases left between them. This CDR3 has 14 amino acids. The CDR3 DNA reads as TGTGCCAGTAGCCTCCCGGACATCTCCTATGGCTACACCTTC. This encodes CASSLPDISYGYTF.

This chain uses TRBV5-8 with TRBJ1-2; D possibly corresponds to TRBD1 (5 bases). Germline CDR1 and CDR2: SGHTS and YDEGEE. The length of the CDR3 is 15 residues. V was shortened by 6 bases and J by 0 bases, with 15 bases between the two germline ends. In DNA, the CDR3 is TGTGCCAGCACACCCATGAGGACAACTAACTATGGCTACACCTTC. This translates into CASTPMRTTNYGYTF.

The V and J genes are TRBV30 and TRBJ1-3; D is uncertain. This CDR3 has 13 residues. V shed 3 bases and J shed 4 bases, with 10 bases lying between them. CDR1 is GTSNPN, CDR2 SVGIG, per germline (reference sequence). The CDR3 loop is CAWSAGPGNTIYF. Here the CDR3 DNA reads TGTGCCTGGAGCGCGGGTCCAGGAAACACCATATATTTT.

The rearrangement links TRBV6-2 or TRBV6-3 to TRBJ2-3, with 12 bases lining up with TRBD2. The germline V gene has CDR1 MNHEY and CDR2 SVGEGT. The CDR3 sequence is 18 residues long. V dropped 3 bases and J dropped 2; count of bases not matched to a gene: 9. Here the CDR3 reads CASSYPLTSGSYTDTQYF. The CDR3 DNA sequence: TGTGCCAGCAGTTATCCGCTGACTAGCGGGAGTTACACAGATACGCAGTATTTT.

The CDR3 nucleotides read TGTGCCAGCAGCCAAGGCCCGGTTGGCTACACCTTC. This translates into CASSQGPVGYTF. This chain connects TRBV3-1 (or the pseudogene TRBV3-2) to TRBJ1-2; D remains unclear. CDR1 is LGHDT and CDR2 is YNNKEL in the germline V gene (reference sequence). The CDR3 consists of 12 residues. Trimming cost V 1 base and J 7 bases, with 7 bases left between them.

The chain recombines TRBV3-1 (or the pseudogene TRBV3-2) with TRBJ2-2; TRBD2 agrees at 14 bases. This CDR3 spans 15 amino acids. The germline CDR1 and CDR2 sequences are LGHDT and YNNKEL (reference sequence). V dropped 4 bases and J dropped 5; count of bases not matched to a gene: 0. The CDR3 nucleotides are TGTGCCAGCAGCCGGACTAGCGGGGGGACCGGGGAGCTGTTTTTT. This sequence encodes CASSRTSGGTGELFF.

In its sample, this clone was seen once. The chain is built from TRBV2 and TRBJ1-3, with 11 bases matching TRBD1. The CDR3 is 17 amino acids. Germline-derived CDR1 and CDR2 are SNHLY and FYNNEI. V lost 7 bases to trimming and J lost 3 bases; unmatched junction nucleotides: 11. The CDR3 DNA sequence: TGTGCCAGCAATTTCGGGACAGGGGGTAACCGTGGAAACACCATATATTTT. Encoded protein: CASNFGTGGNRGNTIYF.

This clone was detected once. The J gene is TRBJ2-1, the V gene TRBV18; 7 bases map to TRBD1. Germline CDR1 is KGHSH and CDR2 is LQKENI. The CDR3 sequence is 14 residues long. V shed 3 bases and J 8 bases; nucleotides not matched to a gene: 7. CDR3 amino acids: CASSPRTGVDEQFF. CDR3 DNA sequence: TGTGCCAGCTCACCCAGGACAGGAGTTGATGAGCAGTTCTTC.

CDR3 DNA sequence: TGTGCCAGCAGTGAACAGATTAGGGGCTCCTACGAGCAGTACTTC. Translated, it gives CASSEQIRGSYEQYF. This chain uses TRBV2 with TRBJ2-7, with a possible D match to TRBD1 (5 bases). The length of the CDR3 is 15 residues. Germline CDR1 SNHLY, CDR2 FYNNEI. Trimming shortened V by 2 bases and J by 0 bases, and 11 bases separated the two germline ends. Supplemented by reference TRBV2 and TRBJ2-7, the full variable domain reads EPEVTQTPSHQVTQMGQEVILRCVPISNHLYFYWYRQILGQKVEFLVSFYNNEISEKSEIFDDQFSVERPDGSNFTLKIRSTKLEDSAMYFCASSEQIRGSYEQYFGPGTRLTVT.